What follows describes a single T cell receptor beta chain. What antigen it recognizes has not been identified. Per-nucleotide qualities are absent, and no much larger clonotype sits a single base away. Library generation was performed with PCR. At the Johns Hopkins FTIC core, DNA from the cultured CD4+ T cells underwent TCR sequencing with the Oncomine TCR Beta short-read assay. The QIAamp micro DNA kit was used to extract genomic DNA from the cultured CD4+ T cells. Oncomine TCR Beta libraries from cultured CD4+ T cells were pooled using unique dual indexes and sequenced on an Illumina iSeq 100. As for the authors' bioinformatics: Non-productive sequences were removed, and CDR3s not starting with C, not ending with F or W, or shorter than 7 amino acids were discarded. Antigen-specific clonotypes were identified using the MANAFEST web application through comparison of peptide-stimulated wells with reference and other culture wells. An FDR below 0.05, an odds ratio above 5, and a productive frequency above 0.1% in at least two of three replicate wells were required for clones to be considered positive. Clonotypes that were significantly expanded in both SARS-CoV-2 spike wells and at least one common cold coronavirus spike condition were defined as cross-reactive. Using R version 3.6.1, CDR3 homology was evaluated through Levenshtein distances (stringdist) along with unrooted phylogenetic trees (ape). TCRdb reprocessing: public reads trimmed at Q25 with fastp, clones called with MiXCR, in-frame beta chains kept. Each entry merges the rows of one CDR3 protein and shows their most common DNA and genes. It is TCRdb's table, rather than the study itself, that gives the V and J calls and clone size. The sample yields 15,000 or so distinct CDR3 sequences; 70% to 80% were counted once. The top ten clones comprise 20% to 25% of the sample.

From the cysteine up to the phenylalanine, the CDR3 has a length of 18 residues. Only CDR3 DNA is held: 54 bases, read in frame from base 1. The germline V gene (reference sequence) yields SEHNR for CDR1 and FQNEAQ for CDR2. V is pruned by 2 bases and J by 5 bases, leaving 14 bases of the junction without a gene match. The record originates from a study of vaccination and CD4 T cells after COVID-19 (dated by TCRdb to about 2022). With regard to the full study: Convalescent patients had a positive SARS-CoV-2 result on nasal swab PCR, and of these patients, nine had mild disease and one had severe disease. The convalescent cohort included six males and four females, with two Hispanic individuals, seven Caucasians, two Asians and one multiracial person. Participants received two doses of either the Pfizer-BioNTech BNT162b2 vaccine (n=8) or the Moderna mRNA-1273 vaccine (n=2). Post-COVID blood samples from convalescent patients were collected a median of around 100 days after diagnosis, with a range of 35 to 161 days. The time from the second vaccine dose to post-vaccine blood sampling had a median of roughly 70 days and ranged from about 14 to 250 days. For stimulating the cultures, overlapping spike peptide pools were used, derived from SARS-CoV-2 as well as from the common cold coronaviruses HCoV-NL63, HCoV-OC43 and HCoV-229E. Control cultures used a CEFX viral epitope pool as positive control, an HIV-1 Nef peptide pool as negative control, or no peptide. In 9 to 11 COVID-19 convalescent patients and a few infection-naive healthy vaccine recipients, researchers compared the spike-specific CD4+ TCR repertoire from before mRNA vaccination with the repertoire from after. Summary of the overall study and its limitations: The number of convalescent patients in the study was relatively small, and the study did not examine early timepoints following natural infection. An increase in the median number of SARS-CoV-2-reactive clonotypes from more than 20 after infection to 35 to 40 after vaccination was observed, but the change was not found to be significant. Of the vaccine-specific clones in convalescent patients, 304 of 307, or nearly all, reacted only to SARS-CoV-2 spike and did not cross-react with common cold coronaviruses. Among the post-vaccine SARS-CoV-2-reactive clones in convalescent patients, a median 86.3% showed up only after vaccination, which suggests vaccine-specific priming.

Sample treatment or condition, as interpreted from the label and publication: roughly 11-day PBMC culture with coronavirus spike peptide pools or control peptides (ViraFEST assay). To expand antigen-specific T cells with peptide pools and then pick out the expanded clonotypes through TCR sequencing, the study relied on the ViraFEST assay. The positive SARS-CoV-2 PCR tests of the convalescent patients were dated from March to December 2020, before the Alpha, Beta and Delta variants emerged in the United States. PBMCs were cultured at 1.5 million to 2 million per well in IMDM supplemented with around 5% human AB serum and about 10 IU/ml IL-2, with about 9 ug/ml peptide pools added. On days 3 and 7, half of the culture medium was replaced with fresh IL-2-containing medium. After about nine days of culture, CD4+ T cells were isolated by negative selection with the EasySep CD4+ T cell isolation kit. Ficoll-Paque Plus gradient centrifugation was used to isolate PBMCs from whole blood, and the isolated PBMCs were then either used fresh or cryopreserved at -140C. Culture conditions were generally each tested in triplicate wells.

Here the chain combines TRBV7-9 and TRBJ2-5, with 10 middle bases fitting TRBD2. The specimen was CD4+ T cells from blood, cultured in vitro. The TCR was taken from a human donor who had recovered from COVID-19. The DNA sequence is TGTGCCAGCAGCTTAACTGCTAGCGGGAGTGGAAGGGTTGAGACCCAGTACTTC. This yields the protein CASSLTASGSGRVETQYF.